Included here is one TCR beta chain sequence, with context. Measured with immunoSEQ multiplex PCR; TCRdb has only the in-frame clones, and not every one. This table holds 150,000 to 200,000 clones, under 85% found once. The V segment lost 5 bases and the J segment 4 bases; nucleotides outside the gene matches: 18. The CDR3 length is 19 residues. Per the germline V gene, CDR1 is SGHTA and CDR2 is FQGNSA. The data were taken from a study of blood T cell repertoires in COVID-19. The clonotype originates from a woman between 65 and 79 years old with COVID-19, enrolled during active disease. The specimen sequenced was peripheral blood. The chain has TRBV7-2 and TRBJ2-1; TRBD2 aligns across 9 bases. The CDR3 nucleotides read TGTGCCAGCAGCCGGGTCCGAGCGGGAGGCCAAGGCCCTTACAATGAGCAGTTCTTC. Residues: CASSRVRAGGQGPYNEQFF.